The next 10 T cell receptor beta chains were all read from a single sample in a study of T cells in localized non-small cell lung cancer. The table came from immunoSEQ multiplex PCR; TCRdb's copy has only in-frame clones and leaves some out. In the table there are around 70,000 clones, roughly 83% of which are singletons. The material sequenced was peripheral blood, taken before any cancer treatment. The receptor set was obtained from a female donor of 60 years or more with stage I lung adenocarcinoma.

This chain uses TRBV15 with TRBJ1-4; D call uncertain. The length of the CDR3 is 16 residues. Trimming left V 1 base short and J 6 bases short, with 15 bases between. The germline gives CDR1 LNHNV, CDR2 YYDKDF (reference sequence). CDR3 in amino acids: CATSRGVGGRDEKLFF. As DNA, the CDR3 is TGTGCCACCAGCAGAGGGGTGGGAGGGCGCGATGAAAAACTGTTTTTT.

The CDR3 sequence is CASSLSGLAAHEQYF. In nucleotides, the CDR3 is TGTGCCAGCAGTTTATCGGGACTAGCGGCCCACGAGCAGTACTTC. The chain recombines TRBV28 with TRBJ2-7; 11 positions agree with TRBD2. CDR1 and CDR2 from the germline V gene are MDHEN and SYDVKM. The CDR3 covers 15 residues. V trimming: 1 base; J trimming: 5 bases; junction bases outside the gene matches: 4. Drawing the rest from reference TRBV28 and TRBJ2-7, the complete variable domain is DVKVTQSSRYLVKRTGEKVFLECVQDMDHENMFWYRQDPGLGLRLIYFSYDVKMKEKGDIPEGYSVSREKKERFSLILESASTNQTSMYLCASSLSGLAAHEQYFGPGTRLTVT.

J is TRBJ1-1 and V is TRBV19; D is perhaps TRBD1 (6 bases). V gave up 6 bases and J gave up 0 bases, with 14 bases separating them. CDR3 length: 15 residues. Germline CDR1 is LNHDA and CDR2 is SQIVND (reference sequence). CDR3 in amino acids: CASRISGTMNTEAFF. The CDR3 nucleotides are TGTGCCAGTAGAATTAGCGGGACAATGAACACTGAAGCTTTCTTT.

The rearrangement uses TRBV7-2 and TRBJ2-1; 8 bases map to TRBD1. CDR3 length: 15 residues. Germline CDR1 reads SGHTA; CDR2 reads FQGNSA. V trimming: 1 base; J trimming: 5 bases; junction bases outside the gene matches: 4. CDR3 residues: CASSLGQGANNEQFF. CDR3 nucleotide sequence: TGTGCCAGCAGCTTAGGCCAGGGGGCGAACAATGAGCAGTTCTTC.

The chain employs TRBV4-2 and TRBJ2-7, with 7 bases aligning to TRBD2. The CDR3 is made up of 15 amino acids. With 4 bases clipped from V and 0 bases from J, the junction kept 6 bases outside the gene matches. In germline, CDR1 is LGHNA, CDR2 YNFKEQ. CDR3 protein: CASSPTGGNSYEQYF. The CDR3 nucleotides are TGTGCCAGCAGCCCCACGGGGGGTAACTCCTACGAGCAGTACTTC.

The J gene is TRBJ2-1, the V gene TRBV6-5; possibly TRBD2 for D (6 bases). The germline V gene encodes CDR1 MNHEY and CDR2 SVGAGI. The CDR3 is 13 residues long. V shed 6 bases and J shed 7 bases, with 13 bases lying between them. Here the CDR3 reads CASRRDSGNEQFF. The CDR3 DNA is TGTGCCAGCAGACGGGACTCTGGAAATGAGCAGTTCTTC.

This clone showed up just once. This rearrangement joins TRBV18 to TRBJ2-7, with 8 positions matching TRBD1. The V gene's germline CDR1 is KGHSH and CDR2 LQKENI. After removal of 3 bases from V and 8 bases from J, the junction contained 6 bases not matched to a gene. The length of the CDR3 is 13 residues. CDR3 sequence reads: CASSPGTGHKQYF. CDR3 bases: TGTGCCAGCTCACCGGGGACAGGCCATAAGCAGTACTTC.

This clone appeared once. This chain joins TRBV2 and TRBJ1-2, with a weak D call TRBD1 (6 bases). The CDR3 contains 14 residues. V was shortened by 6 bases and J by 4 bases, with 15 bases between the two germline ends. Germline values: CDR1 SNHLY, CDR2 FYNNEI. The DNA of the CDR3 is TGTGCCAGCAGCGAAAACAGGGTGGGCTATGGCTACACCTTC. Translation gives CASSENRVGYGYTF.

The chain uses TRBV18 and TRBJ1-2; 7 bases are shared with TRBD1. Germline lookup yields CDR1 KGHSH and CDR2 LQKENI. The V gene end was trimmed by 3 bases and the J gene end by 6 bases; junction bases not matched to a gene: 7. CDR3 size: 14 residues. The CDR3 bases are TGTGCCAGCTCACCCGACAGGGCTGGAGATGGCTACACCTTC. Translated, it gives CASSPDRAGDGYTF.

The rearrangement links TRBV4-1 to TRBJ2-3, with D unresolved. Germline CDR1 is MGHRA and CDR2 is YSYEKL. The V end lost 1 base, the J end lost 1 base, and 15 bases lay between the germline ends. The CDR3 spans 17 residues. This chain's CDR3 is CASSQGVAQPRTDTQYF. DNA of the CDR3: TGCGCCAGCAGCCAAGGCGTGGCGCAACCCCGCACAGATACGCAGTATTTT.